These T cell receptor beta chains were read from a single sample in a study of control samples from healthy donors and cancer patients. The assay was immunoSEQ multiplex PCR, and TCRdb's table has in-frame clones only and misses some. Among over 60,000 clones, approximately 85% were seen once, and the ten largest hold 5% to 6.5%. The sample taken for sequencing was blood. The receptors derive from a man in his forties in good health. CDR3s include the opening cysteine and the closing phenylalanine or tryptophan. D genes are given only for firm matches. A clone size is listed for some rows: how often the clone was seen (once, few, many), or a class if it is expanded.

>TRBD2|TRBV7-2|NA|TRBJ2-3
CASSLGLAGGDTQYF
TGTGCCAGCAGCTTAGGACTAGCGGGAGGCGATACGCAGTATTTT
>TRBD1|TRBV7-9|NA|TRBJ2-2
CASQGVGELFF
TGTGCCAGCCAGGGGGTCGGGGAGCTGTTTTTT
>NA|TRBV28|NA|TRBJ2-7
CASSFPSFGEQYF
TGTGCCAGCAGTTTCCCCTCCTTTGGCGAGCAGTACTTC
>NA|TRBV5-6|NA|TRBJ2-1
CASSTPSPYNEQFF
TGTGCCAGCAGCACTCCTTCCCCTTACAATGAGCAGTTCTTC
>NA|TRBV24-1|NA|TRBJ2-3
CATSGRVGDTQYF
TGTGCCACCAGTGGACGGGTGGGAGATACGCAGTATTTT
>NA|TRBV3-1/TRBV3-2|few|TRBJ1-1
CASSPQRGYTEAFF
TGTGCCAGCAGCCCACAGAGAGGGTACACTGAAGCTTTCTTT
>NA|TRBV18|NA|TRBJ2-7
CASSANVEGEQYF
TGTGCCAGCTCAGCAAATGTGGAGGGCGAGCAGTACTTC
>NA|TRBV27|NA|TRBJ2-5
CASSFGGGETQYF
TGTGCCAGCAGTTTTGGGGGAGGAGAGACCCAGTACTTC
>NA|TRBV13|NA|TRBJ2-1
CASRSWSRGNEQFF
TGTGCCAGCAGATCGTGGAGTAGGGGCAATGAGCAGTTCTTC
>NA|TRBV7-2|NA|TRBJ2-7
CASSLRQGGVYEQYF
TGTGCCAGCAGCTTAAGGCAGGGGGGTGTCTACGAGCAGTACTTC
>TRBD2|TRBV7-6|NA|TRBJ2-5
CASSSGVAGEQETQYF
TGTGCCAGCAGCTCAGGGGTAGCGGGGGAGCAAGAGACCCAGTACTTC
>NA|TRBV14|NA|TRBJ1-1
CASSPGTINEAFF
TGTGCCAGCAGCCCCGGGACTATTAACGAAGCTTTCTTT
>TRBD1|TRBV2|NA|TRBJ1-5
CASRTHRGGQPQHF
TGTGCCAGCAGGACCCACAGGGGTGGTCAGCCCCAGCATTTT
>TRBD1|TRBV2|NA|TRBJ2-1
CASKQDRGLGEQFF
TGTGCCAGCAAGCAGGACAGGGGGCTCGGTGAGCAGTTCTTC
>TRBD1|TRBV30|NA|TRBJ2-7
CAWSVGAGGLDEQYF
TGTGCCTGGAGTGTCGGGGCAGGGGGCTTGGACGAGCAGTACTTC
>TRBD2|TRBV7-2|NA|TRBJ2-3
CASRSGLGADTQYF
TGTGCCAGCAGGTCAGGACTAGGAGCAGATACGCAGTATTTT
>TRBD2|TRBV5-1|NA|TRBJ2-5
CASRLAGSQETQYF
TGCGCCAGCCGACTAGCGGGCTCGCAAGAGACCCAGTACTTC
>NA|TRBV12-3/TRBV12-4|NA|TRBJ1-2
CASSLARGGYTF
TGTGCCAGCAGTTTAGCCAGGGGCGGCTACACCTTC
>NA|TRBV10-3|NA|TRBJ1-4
CAISARAWGGDEKLFF
TGTGCCATCAGTGCCCGTGCATGGGGAGGAGATGAAAAACTGTTTTTT
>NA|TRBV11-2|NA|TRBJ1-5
CASSLESGFNQPQHF
TGTGCCAGCAGCTTAGAATCTGGATTCAATCAGCCCCAGCATTTT
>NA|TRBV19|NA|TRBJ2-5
CASSPGSGVPQETQYF
TGTGCCAGTAGTCCCGGGTCAGGTGTCCCACAAGAGACCCAGTACTTC
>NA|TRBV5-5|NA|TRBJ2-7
CASSLAPESVQYF
TGTGCCAGCAGCTTGGCCCCGGAGTCCGTGCAGTACTTC
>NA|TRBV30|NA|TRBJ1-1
CAWNLQSYTEAFF
TGTGCCTGGAACCTCCAATCGTACACTGAAGCTTTCTTT
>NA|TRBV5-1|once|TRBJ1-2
CASSLRLGGEGYTF
TGCGCCAGCAGCTTGCGGCTGGGGGGTGAGGGCTACACCTTC